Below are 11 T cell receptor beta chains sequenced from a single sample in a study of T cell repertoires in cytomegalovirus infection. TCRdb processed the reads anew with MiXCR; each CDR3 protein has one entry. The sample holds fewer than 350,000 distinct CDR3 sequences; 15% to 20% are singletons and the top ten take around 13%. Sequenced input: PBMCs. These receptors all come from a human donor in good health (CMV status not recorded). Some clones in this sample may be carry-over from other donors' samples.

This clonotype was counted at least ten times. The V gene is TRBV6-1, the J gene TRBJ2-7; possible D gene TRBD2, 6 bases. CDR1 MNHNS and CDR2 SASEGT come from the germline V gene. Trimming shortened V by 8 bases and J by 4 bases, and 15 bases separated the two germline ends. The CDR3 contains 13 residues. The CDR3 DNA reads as TGTGCCAGCTGGGACTTCGGGATATACGAGCAGTACTTC. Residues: CASWDFGIYEQYF.

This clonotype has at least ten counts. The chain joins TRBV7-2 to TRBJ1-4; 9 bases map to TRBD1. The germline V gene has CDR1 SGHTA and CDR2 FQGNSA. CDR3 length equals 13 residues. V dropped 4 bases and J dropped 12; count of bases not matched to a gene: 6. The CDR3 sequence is CASSSEGQGELFF. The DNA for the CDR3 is TGTGCCAGCAGCTCGGAGGGACAGGGAGAACTGTTTTTT.

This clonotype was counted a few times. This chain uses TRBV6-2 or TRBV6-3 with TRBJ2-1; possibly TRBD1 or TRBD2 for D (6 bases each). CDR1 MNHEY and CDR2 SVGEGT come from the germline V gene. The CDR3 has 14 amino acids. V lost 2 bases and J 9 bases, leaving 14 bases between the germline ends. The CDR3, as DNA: TGTGCCAGCAGTTACCCAGGAGGGACAAGTGAGCAGTTCTTC. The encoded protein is CASSYPGGTSEQFF.

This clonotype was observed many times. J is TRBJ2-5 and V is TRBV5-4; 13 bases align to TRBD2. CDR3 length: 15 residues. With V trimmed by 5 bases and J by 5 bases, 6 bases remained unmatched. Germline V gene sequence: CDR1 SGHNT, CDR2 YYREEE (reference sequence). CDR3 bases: TGTGCCAGCAGACTAGCGGGGGGGAGATTGGAGACCCAGTACTTC. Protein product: CASRLAGGRLETQYF.

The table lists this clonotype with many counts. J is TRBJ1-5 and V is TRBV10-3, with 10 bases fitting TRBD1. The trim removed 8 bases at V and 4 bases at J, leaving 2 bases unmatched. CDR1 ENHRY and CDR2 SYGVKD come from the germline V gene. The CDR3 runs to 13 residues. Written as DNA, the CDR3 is TGTGCCATCGGGACAGGGGAGAATCAGCCCCAGCATTTT. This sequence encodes CAIGTGENQPQHF.

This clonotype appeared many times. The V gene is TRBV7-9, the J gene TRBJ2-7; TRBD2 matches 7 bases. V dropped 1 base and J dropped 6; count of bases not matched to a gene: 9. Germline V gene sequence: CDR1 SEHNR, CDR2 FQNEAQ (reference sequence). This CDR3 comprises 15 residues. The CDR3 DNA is TGTGCCAGCAGCTTAGTGGGCAGGGAGGGCCTCGAGCAGTACTTC. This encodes CASSLVGREGLEQYF.

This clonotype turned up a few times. In DNA, the CDR3 is TGCGCCAGCAGGCGACAGGGAGAGGGGAACTATGGCTACACCTTC. It translates to CASRRQGEGNYGYTF. J is TRBJ1-2 and V is TRBV4-3; 7 bases are shared with TRBD1. The ends lost 6 bases at V and 2 bases at J; junction bases unmatched: 9. This CDR3 contains 15 residues. Germline loops: CDR1 LGHNA, CDR2 YSLEER.

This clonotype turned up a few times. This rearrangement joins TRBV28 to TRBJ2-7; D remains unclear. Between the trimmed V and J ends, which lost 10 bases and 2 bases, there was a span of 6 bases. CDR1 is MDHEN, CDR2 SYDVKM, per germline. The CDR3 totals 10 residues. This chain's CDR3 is CATQTYEQYF. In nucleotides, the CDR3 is TGTGCCACCCAGACCTACGAGCAGTACTTC.

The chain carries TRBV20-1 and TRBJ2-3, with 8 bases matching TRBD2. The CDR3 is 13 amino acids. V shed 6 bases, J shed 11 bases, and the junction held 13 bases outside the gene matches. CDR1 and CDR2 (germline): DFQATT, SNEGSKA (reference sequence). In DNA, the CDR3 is TGCAGTGCAGCGGGGGCCAACCCGAGTGGGCAGTATTTT. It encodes CSAAGANPSGQYF.

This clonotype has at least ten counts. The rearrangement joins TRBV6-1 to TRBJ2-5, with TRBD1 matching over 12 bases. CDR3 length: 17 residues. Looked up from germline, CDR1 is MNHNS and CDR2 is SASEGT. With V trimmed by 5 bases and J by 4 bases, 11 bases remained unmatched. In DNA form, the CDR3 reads TGTGCCAGCAGTTCAGAGCGGGACAGGGGGCATCGAGAGACCCAGTACTTC. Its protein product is CASSSERDRGHRETQYF.

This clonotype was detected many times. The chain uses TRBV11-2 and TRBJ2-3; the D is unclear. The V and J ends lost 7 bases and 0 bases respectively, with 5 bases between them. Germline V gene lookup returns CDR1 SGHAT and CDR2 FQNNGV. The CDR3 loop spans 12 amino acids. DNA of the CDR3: TGTGCCAGCAAGTCTAGCACAGATACGCAGTATTTT. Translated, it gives CASKSSTDTQYF.